These 31 T cell receptor beta chains were all obtained from the same sample, sequenced in a study of cytomegalovirus exposure and HLA in healthy donors. In the PCR, 60 Vbeta and 13 Jbeta primers were used. TCRdb keeps only in-frame clones here, not all; method: immunoSEQ multiplex PCR. The sample includes 200,000 or so clones, approximately 78% of them seen just once. Sequencing input: PBMCs. These receptors all come from a young woman in good health and CMV-seronegative.

Concerning this clone: Sequence at one end of the junction differs from germline and may be a read error. The chain has TRBV19 and TRBJ1-6; TRBD1 is a possible D gene (6 bases). The CDR3 is made up of 14 amino acids. CDR1 and CDR2 (germline): LNHDA, SQIVND (reference sequence). CDR3 region: CASSGQSYNSALHF. The CDR3 DNA sequence: TGTGCCAGTAGTGGACAGTCCTATAATTCAGCCCTCCACTTT.

The V call is TRBV30, the J call TRBJ2-1; D remains ambiguous. Trimming pared 5 bases from V and 6 bases from J, leaving 14 bases between. Germline lookup yields CDR1 GTSNPN and CDR2 SVGIG (reference sequence). CDR3 size: 13 residues. In nucleotides, the CDR3 is TGTGCCTGGGGTCGCTATCACCCCAATGAGCAGTTCTTC. This codes for CAWGRYHPNEQFF.

The V call is TRBV2, the J call TRBJ1-1; 7 positions agree with TRBD1. The CDR3 runs 14 residues. J lost 6 bases, V lost 5 bases, and 9 bases had no gene match. Germline V CDR1 and CDR2: SNHLY, FYNNEI. The CDR3 coding sequence is TGTGCCAGCAGTATCACAGGGGTTGGGTCTGAAGCTTTCTTT. It codes for CASSITGVGSEAFF.

With respect to this clone: At the DNA level, this CDR3 is encoded by other sequences in the same sample as well. The chain carries TRBV6-5 and TRBJ2-7, with D possibly matching TRBD2 (6 bases). This CDR3 has 14 amino acids. From germline, CDR1 is MNHEY and CDR2 SVGAGI. Trimming took off 2 bases at V and 3 bases at J, with 11 bases between the two ends. The CDR3 bases are TGTGCCAGCAGTTACGAAGCGGGTAGCTACGAGCAGTACTTC. Protein product: CASSYEAGSYEQYF.

The chain recombines TRBV7-2 with TRBJ2-3, with TRBD2 as a possible D gene (5 bases). Germline lookup yields CDR1 SGHTA and CDR2 FQGNSA. The ends were cut back, 2 bases at V and 4 bases at J, with 25 bases in the middle. The CDR3 consists of 19 residues. CDR3 in DNA: TGTGCCAGCAGCTTAAGGCCAACTAGTGCGAAGTTCAGCGCAGATACGCAGTATTTT. This codes for CASSLRPTSAKFSADTQYF.

The chain is built from TRBV7-8 and TRBJ2-1; a weak D match, TRBD2 (7 bases). V was cut by 5 bases and J by 0 bases, with 20 bases left in between. This CDR3 has 18 amino acids. Germline values: CDR1 SGHVS, CDR2 FQNEAQ. The CDR3 DNA follows: TGTGCCAGCAGCATCGGCCACTACGGGGGGCTCTCCTACAATGAGCAGTTCTTC. It specifies CASSIGHYGGLSYNEQFF.

The chain joins TRBV7-9 to TRBJ2-1, with D perhaps TRBD2 (6 bases). There are 15 residues in the CDR3. The ends were cut back, 5 bases at V and 3 bases at J, with 14 bases in the middle. Germline V gene data show CDR1 as SEHNR and CDR2 as FQNEAQ (reference sequence). CDR3 nucleotide sequence: TGTGCCAGCAGCAAGGGTCGGAGGGGCTACAATGAGCAGTTCTTC. Protein product: CASSKGRRGYNEQFF. Complete variable domain (other parts from reference TRBV7-9 and TRBJ2-1): DTGVSQNPRHKITKRGQNVTFRCDPISEHNRLYWYRQTLGQGPEFLTYFQNEAQLEKSRLLSDRFSAERPKGSFSTLEIQRTEQGDSAMYLCASSKGRRGYNEQFFGPGTRLTVL.

V gene TRBV29-1 combines with J gene TRBJ2-7, with 13 bases fitting TRBD2. Germline V lookup: CDR1 SQVTM, CDR2 ANQGSEA. The trim removed 8 bases at V and 6 bases at J, leaving 7 bases unmatched. The CDR3 is 13 amino acids. The CDR3: CSLLLAGGGEQYF. The CDR3 coding sequence is TGCAGCTTACTACTAGCGGGAGGGGGCGAGCAGTACTTC.

The J gene is TRBJ1-3, the V gene TRBV7-2, with D perhaps matching TRBD1 (6 bases). The CDR3 loop spans 16 amino acids. Trimming removed 3 bases from V and 3 bases from J, with 15 bases in between. The germline V gene has CDR1 SGHTA and CDR2 FQGNSA. The CDR3, as DNA: TGTGCCAGCAGCTTTGTACAGGGACTACTTGGAAACACCATATATTTT. It specifies CASSFVQGLLGNTIYF.

This clone was found a few times. This chain uses TRBV7-2 with TRBJ2-7, with 7 nucleotides matching TRBD1. V lost 0 bases to trimming and J lost 5 bases; unmatched junction nucleotides: 7. Per the germline V gene, CDR1 is SGHTA and CDR2 is FQGNSA. This CDR3 has 15 residues. The CDR3 spells CASSLAGDRAHEQYF. The DNA for the CDR3 is TGTGCCAGCAGCTTAGCGGGCGACAGGGCCCACGAGCAGTACTTC.

The V gene is TRBV10-3, the J gene TRBJ2-7; maybe TRBD2 (6 bases). The CDR3 length is 16 residues. The germline CDR1 and CDR2 sequences are ENHRY and SYGVKD. Between the trimmed V and J ends, which lost 10 bases and 0 bases, there was a span of 22 bases. CDR3 sequence (DNA): TGTGCCACCGGCGGGGAAGGTAAAAAAACCTCCTACGAGCAGTACTTC. It is translated as CATGGEGKKTSYEQYF.

This clone has only one observation. The chain joins TRBV10-2 to TRBJ2-7, with 9 bases identical to TRBD1. This CDR3 is 14 amino acids long. The germline CDR1 and CDR2 sequences are WSHSY and SAAADI. J gave up 5 bases and V 6 bases, and 8 bases lay outside the gene matches. CDR3 residues: CASSGTGNFHEQYF. The CDR3 region has the DNA TGCGCCAGCAGCGGGACAGGGAATTTCCACGAGCAGTACTTC.

This clone was recorded once. The genes are TRBV7-8 and TRBJ2-7; TRBD1 aligns across 8 bases. CDR1 is SGHVS, CDR2 FQNEAQ, per germline. V was clipped by 5 bases and J by 6 bases; unmatched bases: 12. The CDR3 length is 15 residues. The CDR3 DNA is TGTGCCAGCAGCAGGGAAGGGACAGGAGGCCGCGAGCAGTACTTC. The encoded protein is CASSREGTGGREQYF.

This rearrangement joins TRBV30 to TRBJ2-1, with 7 bases matching TRBD1. The junction had 11 bases not matched to a gene; V was cut back by 2 bases and J by 10 bases. This CDR3 comprises 14 residues. Germline CDR1 reads GTSNPN; CDR2 reads SVGIG (reference sequence). CDR3 sequence: CAWSSTGRGEEQFF. CDR3 bases: TGTGCCTGGAGTTCGACAGGGCGTGGCGAGGAGCAGTTCTTC.

The rearrangement links TRBV5-1 to TRBJ2-5, with TRBD1 matching over 9 bases. The CDR3 is made up of 16 amino acids. CDR1 is SGHRS, CDR2 YFSETQ, per germline. V was pared by 3 bases and J by 5 bases, with 11 bases of the junction left unmatched. CDR3 amino acids: CASSSLGQGSGETQYF. CDR3 DNA sequence: TGCGCCAGCAGCTCCCTGGGACAGGGTTCGGGGGAGACCCAGTACTTC.

V is TRBV7-3 and J is TRBJ2-3; possibly TRBD2 for D (6 bases). From germline, CDR1 is SGHTA and CDR2 FQGTGA. This CDR3 contains 14 residues. Trimming removed 2 bases at V and 6 bases at J, with 12 bases between. The CDR3 here is CASSLGVAADTQYF. As DNA, the CDR3 is TGTGCCAGCAGCTTAGGGGTAGCGGCGGATACGCAGTATTTT.

Only a few counts were recorded for this clone. The gene calls are TRBV5-6 and TRBJ1-1; D is uncertain. CDR1 SGHDT and CDR2 YYEEEE come from the germline V gene. Deletions cut 8 bases from V and 0 bases from J, with 8 bases between. This CDR3 region has 12 residues. DNA of the CDR3: TGTGCCAGTTTCCTTGTGAACACTGAAGCTTTCTTT. This codes for CASFLVNTEAFF.

The chain combines TRBV11-3 with TRBJ1-1, with D possibly matching TRBD1 (6 bases). Looked up from germline, CDR1 is SGHNT and CDR2 is YENEEA. The germline V and J ends were trimmed by 0 bases and 11 bases, with 13 bases remaining between them. The CDR3 totals 13 residues. The CDR3 loop reads CASSLEVGGEAFF. Here the CDR3 DNA reads TGTGCCAGCAGCTTAGAGGTTGGGGGCGAGGCTTTCTTT.

The V call is TRBV30, the J call TRBJ2-7; D ambiguous. This CDR3 contains 12 residues. Germline loops: CDR1 GTSNPN, CDR2 SVGIG (reference sequence). The ends were cut back, 1 base at V and 4 bases at J, with 8 bases in the middle. CDR3 amino acids: CAWSGQKYEQYF. CDR3 bases: TGTGCCTGGAGTGGGCAGAAATACGAGCAGTACTTC.

This chain connects TRBV7-8 to TRBJ2-2, with TRBD1 matching 12 bases. The CDR3 sequence is 16 residues long. CDR1 SGHVS and CDR2 FQNEAQ come from the germline V gene. The V segment lost 7 bases and the J segment 6 bases; nucleotides outside the gene matches: 9. Written as DNA, the CDR3 is TGTGCCAGCACCCAACCGGGACAGGGGGCGGCCGGGGAGCTGTTTTTT. It is translated as CASTQPGQGAAGELFF.

This chain uses TRBV7-3 with TRBJ2-2; the match to TRBD2 covers 14 bases. The CDR3 totals 16 residues. Trimming cost V 5 bases and J 6 bases; bases outside gene matches: 5. Germline CDR1 is SGHTA and CDR2 is FQGTGA. The CDR3 DNA is TGTGCCAGCAGCCCCCGACTAGCGGGAGGGGCCGGGGAGCTGTTTTTT. Protein product: CASSPRLAGGAGELFF.

The chain links TRBV15 to TRBJ2-1; TRBD2 matches 10 bases. With 6 bases clipped from V and 6 bases from J, the junction kept 8 bases outside the gene matches. The CDR3 runs to 15 residues. From germline, CDR1 is LNHNV and CDR2 YYDKDF (reference sequence). This CDR3 reads CATSTSGGAFNEQFF. CDR3 bases: TGTGCCACCAGTACCAGCGGGGGGGCGTTCAATGAGCAGTTCTTC.

This clone was detected only once. The V gene is TRBV15, the J gene TRBJ2-1; maybe TRBD2 (6 bases). The germline CDR1 and CDR2 sequences are LNHNV and YYDKDF (reference sequence). Trimming stripped 1 base from V and 6 bases from J, with 13 bases between. CDR3 length: 15 residues. As DNA, the CDR3 is TGTGCCACCAGCAGAGCACCCGGGGGATTCAATGAGCAGTTCTTC. It encodes CATSRAPGGFNEQFF.

This chain links TRBV27 with TRBJ2-7; 7 nucleotides align to TRBD2. CDR3 length: 15 residues. CDR1 MNHEY and CDR2 SMNVEV come from the germline V gene (reference sequence). Trimming removed 3 bases from V and 1 base from J; junction bases left unmatched: 6. CDR3 protein: CASSFLGAGSYEQYF. For the CDR3, the DNA is TGTGCCAGCAGTTTTTTAGGAGCGGGGTCCTACGAGCAGTACTTC.

V is TRBV6-5 and J is TRBJ2-5, with 11 bases lining up with TRBD2. The CDR3 is 15 amino acids. CDR1 is MNHEY, CDR2 SVGAGI, per germline. Germline trimming cut 4 bases from V and 9 bases from J; bases unmatched to any gene: 10. The CDR3 DNA sequence: TGTGCCAGCAGTTTTAGACTAGCGGGACAAGGGGCCCAGTACTTC. Protein product: CASSFRLAGQGAQYF.

This sequence joins TRBV7-6 and TRBJ2-5; D unclear. Germline V lookup: CDR1 SGHVS, CDR2 FNYEAQ. The V and J ends lost 5 bases and 5 bases respectively, with 12 bases between them. The CDR3 length is 13 residues. CDR3 nucleotide sequence: TGTGCCAGCAGCCCTGTCTCGAGGGAGACCCAGTACTTC. Protein: CASSPVSRETQYF.

The V and J genes are TRBV2 and TRBJ2-2; 9 nucleotides line up with TRBD2. From germline, CDR1 is SNHLY and CDR2 FYNNEI. V was pared by 7 bases and J by 7 bases, with 10 bases of the junction left unmatched. The length of the CDR3 is 15 residues. DNA of the CDR3: TGTGCCAGCAATCTGGGCGGGAGGGCGAACGGGGAGCTGTTTTTT. Translated, it gives CASNLGGRANGELFF.

This clone was seen only a few times. V gene TRBV27 combines with J gene TRBJ2-7; D might be TRBD1 (6 bases). This CDR3 has 13 amino acids. Germline assignment: CDR1 MNHEY and CDR2 SMNVEV (reference sequence). The ends were cut back, 4 bases at V and 4 bases at J, with 11 bases in the middle. For the CDR3, the DNA is TGTGCCAGCAGTTCCGGAAGGGGGTACGAGCAGTACTTC. The encoded protein is CASSSGRGYEQYF.

The rearrangement links TRBV27 to TRBJ2-3; 7 nucleotides line up with TRBD2. The CDR3 contains 20 residues. Germline V lookup: CDR1 MNHEY, CDR2 SMNVEV (reference sequence). Germline trimming cut 5 bases from V and 0 bases from J; bases unmatched to any gene: 20. CDR3 sequence: CASSRTGTTIQISSTDTQYF. In DNA form, the CDR3 reads TGTGCCAGCAGTAGAACCGGGACTACGATACAAATTTCTAGCACAGATACGCAGTATTTT.

The chain has TRBV19 and TRBJ1-5; a weak D match, TRBD1 (5 bases). This CDR3 contains 15 residues. Germline CDR1 and CDR2: LNHDA and SQIVND (reference sequence). V lost 7 bases to trimming and J lost 5 bases, with 18 bases between them. CDR3 residues: CASTVGGWGDQPQHF. CDR3 in DNA: TGTGCCAGTACTGTGGGTGGATGGGGGGATCAGCCCCAGCATTTT.

The chain uses TRBV15 and TRBJ2-1; 7 bases are shared with TRBD2. The CDR3 contains 15 residues. Germline CDR1 is LNHNV and CDR2 is YYDKDF (reference sequence). J was trimmed by 3 bases and V by 4 bases; bases with no gene match: 6. CDR3 sequence: CATSKERDRYNEQFF. DNA for the CDR3: TGTGCCACCAGCAAAGAGCGGGATCGCTACAATGAGCAGTTCTTC.